The sequence of this T cell receptor (beta chain) was determined in a study of cytomegalovirus exposure and HLA in healthy donors. The germline V gene encodes CDR1 MGHDK and CDR2 SYGVNS. There are 12 residues in the CDR3. Losses at the gene ends were 8 bases for V and 7 bases for J; bases not matched to a gene: 3. PCR was performed using 60 Vbeta and 13 Jbeta primers. The repertoire was sequenced with immunoSEQ multiplex PCR; TCRdb's copy has only in-frame clones and lacks some. The sample includes some 120,000 clones, about 80% of them seen just once. In its sample, this clone was seen once. The material sequenced was PBMCs. The receptor was derived from a man aged 35 to 55 in good health and CMV-seronegative. The V gene is TRBV25-1, the J gene TRBJ2-4, with 9 bases identical to TRBD1. CDR3 in DNA: TGTGCCAGCGGGGGGACAGGGAACATTCAGTACTTC. This codes for CASGGTGNIQYF.